These 22 T cell receptor beta chains share one sample of origin, sequenced in a study of beta chain features in type 1 diabetes. For these TCRs, the target antigens are not known. Study-wide results and caveats: Across all four CD4+ subsets, people with type 1 diabetes showed modestly shorter TCRB CDR3s.

As every portion of the isolated RNA was reverse transcribed, the sequencing read expressed TCRB transcripts. This table comes from immunoSEQ multiplex PCR, and its TCRdb copy is limited to in-frame clones, with some not included. The profile shows approximately 170,000 clones, about 8% of them singletons. The sequenced material came from central memory CD4+ T cells from blood. All receptors come from a woman aged 40 to 55 with type 1 diabetes.

The chain combines TRBV7-3 with TRBJ2-3; 10 positions agree with TRBD1. In germline, CDR1 is SGHTA, CDR2 FQGTGA. With 5 bases clipped from V and 0 bases from J, the junction kept 5 bases outside the gene matches. The CDR3 is made up of 16 amino acids. In DNA form, the CDR3 reads TGTGCCAGCAGCGGTCGACAGGGGGCCAGCACAGATACGCAGTATTTT. Its translation is CASSGRQGASTDTQYF.

This clone has only a few counts. The chain couples TRBV25-1 to TRBJ1-5, with a possible D match to TRBD1 (6 bases). V was trimmed by 2 bases and J by 6 bases, leaving 14 bases between them. CDR1 and CDR2 (germline): MGHDK, SYGVNS. This CDR3 has 15 amino acids. In DNA form, the CDR3 reads TGTGCCAGCAGTGAAACGGGGGGCGGAGGTCAGCCCCAGCATTTT. Its protein product is CASSETGGGGQPQHF. The whole variable domain, remainder taken from reference TRBV25-1 and TRBJ1-5, is EADIYQTPRYLVIGTGKKITLECSQTMGHDKMYWYQQDPGMELHLIHYSYGVNSTEKGDLSSESTVSRIRTEHFPLTLESARPSHTSQYLCASSETGGGGQPQHFGDGTRLSIL.

For this clone: Other DNA sequences in the sample encode the same CDR3. The rearrangement links TRBV5-4 to TRBJ2-7; 7 positions match TRBD1. CDR1 and CDR2 from the germline V gene are SGHNT and YYREEE (reference sequence). V dropped 0 bases and J dropped 3; count of bases not matched to a gene: 3. The CDR3 runs to 14 residues. CDR3 nucleotide sequence: TGTGCCAGCAGCTTGGAAGGGGGCGACTACGAGCAGTACTTC. Translation gives CASSLEGGDYEQYF. The full variable domain, its missing parts supplied by reference TRBV5-4 and TRBJ2-7, is ETGVTQSPTHLIKTRGQQVTLRCSSQSGHNTVSWYQQALGQGPQFIFQYYREEENGRGNFPPRFSGLQFPNYSSELNVNALELDDSALYLCASSLEGGDYEQYFGPGTRLTVT.

Ten or more counts support this clone. The J gene is TRBJ2-2, the V gene TRBV7-9, with a possible D match to TRBD1 (6 bases). Per the germline V gene, CDR1 is SEHNR and CDR2 is FQNEAQ (reference sequence). Trimming pared 4 bases from V and 7 bases from J, leaving 13 bases between. The CDR3 contains 14 residues. The CDR3 DNA reads as TGTGCCAGCAGCTATCAGGGGTTTGACGGGGAGCTGTTTTTT. This sequence encodes CASSYQGFDGELFF.

In this sample, this clone turned up a few times. The chain recombines TRBV2 with TRBJ1-1, with 8 bases matching TRBD1. With V trimmed by 8 bases and J by 3 bases, 5 bases remained unmatched. CDR1 and CDR2 (germline): SNHLY, FYNNEI. CDR3 size: 13 residues. The CDR3 bases are TGTGCCAGCGGGGCGGGACAGGACACTGAAGCTTTCTTT. This codes for CASGAGQDTEAFF. Full variable domain (remainder filled in from reference TRBV2 and TRBJ1-1): EPEVTQTPSHQVTQMGQEVILRCVPISNHLYFYWYRQILGQKVEFLVSFYNNEISEKSEIFDDQFSVERPDGSNFTLKIRSTKLEDSAMYFCASGAGQDTEAFFGQGTRLTVV.

In its sample, this clone was seen a few times. This probably arose from a read error, given a far larger clone one base away. The chain combines TRBV9 with TRBJ2-7, with TRBD2 matching over 7 bases. In germline, CDR1 is SGDLS, CDR2 YYNGEE. The CDR3 length is 14 residues. Unmatched junction bases numbered 12, after V lost 5 bases and J lost 7 bases. The CDR3: CASSGGGTANEQYF. As DNA, the CDR3 is TGTGCCAGCAGTGGGGGAGGGACCGCCAATGAGCAGTACTTC.

This clone appeared a few times. CDR3: CASSRDSYQETQYF. The CDR3 DNA reads as TGTGCCAGCAGTCGTGACAGCTACCAAGAGACCCAGTACTTC. The chain joins TRBV2 to TRBJ2-5; a weak D match, TRBD1 (5 bases). In germline, CDR1 is SNHLY, CDR2 FYNNEI. V lost 5 bases to trimming and J lost 0 bases, with 10 bases between them. The CDR3 runs to 14 residues.

The CDR3 loop reads CANWLGGIRSGANVLTF. The CDR3 coding sequence is TGTGCCAACTGGCTGGGGGGGATTCGCTCTGGGGCCAACGTCCTGACTTTC. The chain employs TRBV28 and TRBJ2-6; TRBD2 aligns across 7 bases. J lost 0 bases, V lost 10 bases, and 12 bases had no gene match. Germline lookup yields CDR1 MDHEN and CDR2 SYDVKM. The CDR3 runs 17 residues.

This clone was observed a handful of times. This chain uses TRBV18 with TRBJ2-1; 7 bases match TRBD2. V lost 6 bases and J lost 6; bases outside the gene matches: 5. Germline V gene lookup returns CDR1 KGHSH and CDR2 LQKENI. The CDR3 loop spans 13 amino acids. The CDR3 nucleotides are TGTGCCAGCTCGCGGGGGACGGCCAATGAGCAGTTCTTC. Amino acids: CASSRGTANEQFF.

This clone was observed a few times. V gene TRBV7-3 combines with J gene TRBJ1-2; 9 nucleotides align to TRBD1. CDR1 is SGHTA and CDR2 is FQGTGA in the germline V gene. The CDR3 runs to 15 residues. The J segment lost 8 bases and the V segment lost 3 bases, leaving 10 bases of the junction unmatched. Here the CDR3 DNA reads TGTGCCAGCAGCTTGCCGGGACAGGGTACGAACGGCTACACCTTC. This translates into CASSLPGQGTNGYTF.

J is TRBJ2-7 and V is TRBV29-1, with 10 bases fitting TRBD1. The CDR3 loop spans 16 amino acids. With 6 bases clipped from V and 2 bases from J, the junction kept 13 bases outside the gene matches. The V gene's germline CDR1 is SQVTM and CDR2 ANQGSEA. The CDR3 spells CSVGDRGLSLPYEQYF. The DNA of the CDR3 is TGCAGCGTCGGGGACAGGGGCCTGTCCCTTCCCTACGAGCAGTACTTC.

This clone has a handful of counts. The chain recombines TRBV25-1 with TRBJ1-4, with a possible D match to TRBD1 (5 bases). Trimming shortened V by 4 bases and J by 4 bases, and 13 bases separated the two germline ends. The CDR3 is 15 residues long. Looked up from germline, CDR1 is MGHDK and CDR2 is SYGVNS. CDR3 nucleotides: TGTGCCAGCAGTGTCCAGGGCTCCGGTAATGAAAAACTGTTTTTT. Protein product: CASSVQGSGNEKLFF.

This sequence joins TRBV9 and TRBJ2-2; D gene ambiguous. The germline V gene encodes CDR1 SGDLS and CDR2 YYNGEE. The CDR3 contains 13 residues. Between the trimmed V and J ends, which lost 1 base and 4 bases, there was a span of 5 bases. DNA for the CDR3: TGTGCCAGCAGCGTATCCAGCACCGGGGAGCTGTTTTTT. Protein: CASSVSSTGELFF. The complete variable domain, with remaining parts taken from reference TRBV9 and TRBJ2-2, reads DSGVTQTPKHLITATGQRVTLRCSPRSGDLSVYWYQQSLDQGLQFLIQYYNGEERAKGNILERFSAQQFPDLHSELNLSSLELGDSALYFCASSVSSTGELFFGEGSRLTVL.

The chain recombines TRBV6-4 with TRBJ1-2; 9 nucleotides align to TRBD1. This CDR3 is built from 13 residues. CDR1 and CDR2 (germline): MRHNA, SNTAGT. Trimming took 2 bases from V and 8 from J; bases not matched to a gene: 3. The CDR3 coding sequence is TGTGCCAGCAGTGACGGGACAGGGAACGGCTACACCTTC. Translation gives CASSDGTGNGYTF.

This clone was found many times. The chain uses TRBV30 and TRBJ2-5, with 8 nucleotides matching TRBD1. The CDR3 covers 15 residues. Trimming took 1 base from V and 2 from J; bases not matched to a gene: 6. Germline assignment: CDR1 GTSNPN and CDR2 SVGIG (reference sequence). CDR3 DNA sequence: TGTGCCTGGAGTGCAGGACAGGGCCCGCAAGAGACCCAGTACTTC. It translates to CAWSAGQGPQETQYF. Using reference TRBV30 and TRBJ2-5 for the parts outside the CDR3, the full variable domain is SQTIHQWPATLVQPVGSPLSLECTVEGTSNPNLYWYRQAAGRGLQLLFYSVGIGQISSEVPQNLSASRPQDRQFILSSKKLLLSDSGFYLCAWSAGQGPQETQYFGPGTRLLVL.

The chain links TRBV30 to TRBJ2-1, with 7 bases fitting TRBD2. CDR1 and CDR2 from the germline V gene are GTSNPN and SVGIG (reference sequence). The CDR3 length is 17 residues. The junction had 16 bases not matched to a gene; V was cut back by 2 bases and J by 6 bases. DNA of the CDR3: TGTGCCTGGAGTTCCCCTAGCTTTGGGGGAGGGGTCAATGAGCAGTTCTTC. It specifies CAWSSPSFGGGVNEQFF.

In this sample, this clone turned up many times. The chain links TRBV9 to TRBJ2-7, with a weak D call TRBD2 (6 bases). V was pared by 3 bases and J by 10 bases, with 17 bases between. The CDR3 contains 13 residues. Per the germline V gene, CDR1 is SGDLS and CDR2 is YYNGEE. CDR3 DNA sequence: TGTGCCAGCAGCGCGAGGGAGGATACTACTCAGTACTTC. It encodes CASSAREDTTQYF.

This chain uses TRBV5-5 with TRBJ2-3; 10 bases map to TRBD2. The CDR3 is 19 amino acids. Germline CDR1 is SGHKS and CDR2 is YYEKEE (reference sequence). V shed 7 bases, J shed 0 bases, and the junction held 17 bases outside the gene matches. CDR3 DNA sequence: TGTGCCAGCGGCGGAGTTTGGACTAGCGGTTTAACTAGCACAGATACGCAGTATTTT. Translated: CASGGVWTSGLTSTDTQYF.

A few counts support this clone. The rearrangement joins TRBV2 to TRBJ2-7, with TRBD2 as a possible D gene (6 bases). V gave up 3 bases and J gave up 3 bases, with 15 bases separating them. Germline V gene data show CDR1 as SNHLY and CDR2 as FYNNEI. The CDR3 loop spans 15 amino acids. CDR3 loop: CASSEPGGGRYEQYF. As DNA, the CDR3 is TGTGCCAGCAGTGAGCCCGGGGGAGGACGCTACGAGCAGTACTTC.

In its sample, this clone was seen a few times. The rearrangement links TRBV27 to TRBJ2-6; D remains ambiguous. The germline V gene has CDR1 MNHEY and CDR2 SMNVEV (reference sequence). The CDR3 runs to 14 residues. Trimming shortened V by 6 bases and J by 0 bases, and 6 bases separated the two germline ends. This CDR3 reads CASRSVSGANVLTF. As DNA, the CDR3 is TGTGCCAGCAGGAGCGTCTCTGGGGCCAACGTCCTGACTTTC.

This clone was seen ten or more times. The chain has TRBV5-1 and TRBJ2-5, with TRBD1 identical over 7 bases. The length of the CDR3 is 15 residues. The V and J ends lost 6 bases and 1 base, in that order; junction bases with no gene match: 9. The germline CDR1 and CDR2 sequences are SGHRS and YFSETQ. The CDR3 spells CASTRLDRAQETQYF. CDR3 nucleotides: TGCGCCAGCACCCGCCTTGACAGGGCCCAAGAGACCCAGTACTTC.

In its sample, this clone was seen a few times. The chain links TRBV6-6 to TRBJ1-4, with D possibly matching TRBD1 (6 bases). Deletions cut 4 bases from V and 5 bases from J, with 14 bases between. The germline V gene has CDR1 MNHNY and CDR2 SVGAGI (reference sequence). The CDR3 sequence is 15 residues long. The CDR3 region has the DNA TGTGCCAGCAGTTCCTCCGGGACACCGAATGAAAAACTGTTTTTT. Its translation is CASSSSGTPNEKLFF.